The entry that follows covers one TCR beta chain sequence. Its target is unknown. This sample was taken from a study of shared clonotypes between healthy human individuals. Notes on the study in general: The sole specimen, blood, was sampled, and tissue repertoires likely differ.

The germline CDR1 and CDR2 sequences are SQVTM and ANQGSEA. The CDR3 length is 14 residues. Unmatched junction bases numbered 6, after V lost 3 bases and J lost 6 bases. Positive CCR7 selection of CD45RO-negative cells yielded the naive CD8 cells, and terminally differentiated effector memory CD45RA+ cells were excluded. Genomic DNA (from each subset) was split evenly across several immunoSEQ plates. Generated by immunoSEQ multiplex PCR, the TCRdb table keeps only in-frame clones and is missing some. Among nearly 600,000 clones listed, 95% were seen once. The sample taken for sequencing was naive CD8+ T cells sorted from blood. The sequence was collected from a woman between 25 and 40 years old in good health. The J gene is TRBJ2-3, the V gene TRBV29-1; 10 positions agree with TRBD2. The CDR3 nucleotides are TGCAGCGTTGATCAAGCGGGAGGGCTCGATACGCAGTATTTT. Its protein product is CSVDQAGGLDTQYF.